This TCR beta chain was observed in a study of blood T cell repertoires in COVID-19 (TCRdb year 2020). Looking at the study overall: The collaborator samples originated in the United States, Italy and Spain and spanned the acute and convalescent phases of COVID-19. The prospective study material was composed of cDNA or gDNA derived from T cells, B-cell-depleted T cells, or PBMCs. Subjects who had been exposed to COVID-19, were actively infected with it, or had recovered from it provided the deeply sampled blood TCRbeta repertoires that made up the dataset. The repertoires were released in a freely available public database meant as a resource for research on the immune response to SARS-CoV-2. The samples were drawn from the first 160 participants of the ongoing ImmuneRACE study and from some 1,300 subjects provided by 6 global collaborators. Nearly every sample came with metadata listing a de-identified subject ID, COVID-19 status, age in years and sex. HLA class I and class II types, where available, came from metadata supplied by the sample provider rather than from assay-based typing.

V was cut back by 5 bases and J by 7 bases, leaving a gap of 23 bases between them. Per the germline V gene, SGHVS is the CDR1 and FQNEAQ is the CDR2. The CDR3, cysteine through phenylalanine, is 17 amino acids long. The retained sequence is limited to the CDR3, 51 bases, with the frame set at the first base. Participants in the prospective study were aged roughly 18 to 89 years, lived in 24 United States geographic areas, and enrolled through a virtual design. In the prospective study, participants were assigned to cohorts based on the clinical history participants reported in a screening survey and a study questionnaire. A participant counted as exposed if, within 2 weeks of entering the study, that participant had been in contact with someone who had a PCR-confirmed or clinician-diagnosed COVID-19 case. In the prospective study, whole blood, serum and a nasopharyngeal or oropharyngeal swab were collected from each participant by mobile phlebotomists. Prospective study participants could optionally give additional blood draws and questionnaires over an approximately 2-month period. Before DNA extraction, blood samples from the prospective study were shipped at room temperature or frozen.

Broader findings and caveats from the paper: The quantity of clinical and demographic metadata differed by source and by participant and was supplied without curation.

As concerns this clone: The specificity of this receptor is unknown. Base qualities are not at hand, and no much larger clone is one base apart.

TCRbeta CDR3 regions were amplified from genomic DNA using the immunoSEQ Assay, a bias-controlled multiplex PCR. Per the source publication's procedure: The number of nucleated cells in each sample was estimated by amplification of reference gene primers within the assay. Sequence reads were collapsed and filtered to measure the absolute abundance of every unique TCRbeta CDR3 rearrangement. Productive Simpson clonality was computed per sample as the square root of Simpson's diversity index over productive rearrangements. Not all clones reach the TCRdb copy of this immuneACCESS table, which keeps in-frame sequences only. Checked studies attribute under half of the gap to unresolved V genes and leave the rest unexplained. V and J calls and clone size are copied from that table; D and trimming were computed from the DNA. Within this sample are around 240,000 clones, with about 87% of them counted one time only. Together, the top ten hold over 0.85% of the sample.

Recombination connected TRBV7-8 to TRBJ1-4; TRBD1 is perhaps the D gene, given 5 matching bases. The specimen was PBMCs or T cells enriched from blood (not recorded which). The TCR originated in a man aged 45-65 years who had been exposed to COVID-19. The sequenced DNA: TGTGCCAGCAGCCCCCGGTCGTGGGGCCGAGAGTTTGAAAAACTGTTTTTT. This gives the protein CASSPRSWGREFEKLFF.